These 6 T cell receptor beta chains share one sample of origin, sequenced in a study of blood T cell repertoires in COVID-19 (dated by TCRdb to 2020 to 2021). The library was prepared using the immunoSEQ multiplex PCR assay. TCRdb limited this immuneACCESS table to in-frame rearrangements with V and J called. A share of clones is missing; checked studies link under half to unresolved V genes, and the rest is unexplained. The sample includes 400,000 to 450,000 clones, with 80% to 90% observed a single time. The ten largest clones capture 1.1% of the sample. Sequences were obtained from PBMCs or T cells enriched from blood (not recorded which). The source of these receptors is a man aged 25-40 years who had recovered from COVID-19.

The V and J genes are TRBV27 and TRBJ1-1; TRBD1 is a possible D gene (6 bases). Trimming pared 5 bases from V and 2 bases from J, leaving 12 bases between. The CDR3 length is 14 residues. The germline CDR1 and CDR2 sequences are MNHEY and SMNVEV (reference sequence). As DNA, the CDR3 is TGTGCCAGCAGTCCCCAGGACAGTAACACTGAAGCTTTCTTT. Its translation is CASSPQDSNTEAFF.

This clone was counted a single time. V usage is TRBV3-1 (or the pseudogene TRBV3-2) and J usage is TRBJ1-3; D remains unclear. V lost 4 bases, J lost 0 bases, and 13 bases lay in between. CDR3 length equals 16 residues. Germline-derived CDR1 and CDR2 are LGHDT and YNNKEL (reference sequence). CDR3 in amino acids: CASSPYGGSSGNTIYF. CDR3 bases: TGTGCCAGCAGCCCGTATGGAGGGAGCTCTGGAAACACCATATATTTT.

This chain uses TRBV19 with TRBJ2-1; 7 bases are shared with TRBD2. Losses at the gene ends were 7 bases for V and 7 bases for J; bases not matched to a gene: 10. The CDR3 extends over 14 amino acids. Per germline, CDR1 LNHDA and CDR2 SQIVND (reference sequence). CDR3 DNA: TGTGCCAGTACGGGGGGATACTTTAGGAATGAGCAGTTCTTC. Residues: CASTGGYFRNEQFF.

This chain uses TRBV3-1 (or the pseudogene TRBV3-2) with TRBJ2-2, with 10 bases matching TRBD2. The length of the CDR3 is 16 residues. Germline CDR1 LGHDT, CDR2 YNNKEL (reference sequence). Trimming cost V 4 bases and J 4 bases; bases outside gene matches: 6. The CDR3 sequence: CASSLIAGGGTGELFF. CDR3 in DNA: TGTGCCAGCAGCCTGATAGCGGGAGGAGGCACCGGGGAGCTGTTTTTT.

The chain recombines TRBV5-6 with TRBJ2-1; TRBD2 aligns across 8 bases. Trimming removed 7 bases from V and 6 bases from J; junction bases left unmatched: 6. CDR3 size: 13 residues. Germline V gives CDR1 SGHDT, CDR2 YYEEEE. The CDR3 here is CASRTSFFNEQFF. The CDR3 DNA reads as TGTGCCAGCCGGACTAGCTTTTTCAATGAGCAGTTCTTC.

The V gene is TRBV7-9, the J gene TRBJ2-7, with D possibly being TRBD2 (6 bases). CDR1 and CDR2 from the germline V gene are SEHNR and FQNEAQ (reference sequence). Trimming removed 5 bases from V and 2 bases from J, with 13 bases in between. The CDR3 has 14 residues. The CDR3 DNA reads TGTGCCAGCAGCGGCAACCGGGAGCCCTACGAGCAGTACTTC. Protein sequence: CASSGNREPYEQYF.